The 20 T cell receptor beta chains presented below share a single source sample, sequenced in a study of blood T cell repertoires in COVID-19. The table came from immunoSEQ multiplex PCR; TCRdb's copy has only in-frame clones and leaves some out. Of roughly 250,000 clones in the sample, 65% to 80% were seen once. Sequenced material: peripheral blood. These receptors all come from a woman aged 40 to 55 with active or convalescent COVID-19.

The chain is built from TRBV19 and TRBJ2-5; D unclear. The CDR3 extends over 13 amino acids. Trimming left V 2 bases short and J 3 bases short, with 7 bases between. CDR1 and CDR2 from the germline V gene are LNHDA and SQIVND (reference sequence). The CDR3: CASSINREETQYF. The CDR3 coding sequence is TGTGCCAGTAGTATAAACCGCGAAGAGACCCAGTACTTC.

The chain recombines TRBV6-5 with TRBJ1-1; D is perhaps TRBD1 (6 bases). Deletions cut 6 bases from V and 10 bases from J, with 15 bases between. The CDR3 runs 12 residues. Germline lookup yields CDR1 MNHEY and CDR2 SVGAGI. The CDR3 reads CASSWGGRTAFF. As DNA, the CDR3 is TGTGCCAGCAGCTGGGGGGGCAGGACAGCTTTCTTT.

The chain uses TRBV9 and TRBJ1-5, with D possibly TRBD1 on 5 matching bases. CDR1 is SGDLS, CDR2 YYNGEE, per germline. The ends were cut back, 2 bases at V and 7 bases at J, with 13 bases in the middle. The CDR3 loop spans 14 amino acids. The CDR3 reads CASSVGGGEQPQHF. DNA of the CDR3: TGTGCCAGCAGCGTCGGTGGGGGGGAGCAGCCCCAGCATTTT.

The rearrangement joins TRBV11-2 to TRBJ1-5, with 8 bases lining up with TRBD1. In germline, CDR1 is SGHAT, CDR2 FQNNGV. J was trimmed by 7 bases and V by 5 bases; bases with no gene match: 7. The CDR3 consists of 14 residues. CDR3 coding DNA: TGTGCCAGCAGCCTCCGGACAGGGCAACAGCCCCAGCATTTT. Translated: CASSLRTGQQPQHF.

CDR3 residues: CASSQGPTFNGYTF. CDR3 DNA: TGTGCCAGCAGCCAAGGGCCCACGTTTAATGGCTACACCTTC. V and J are TRBV3-1 (or the pseudogene TRBV3-2) and TRBJ1-2; no firm D call. Germline loops: CDR1 LGHDT, CDR2 YNNKEL (reference sequence). The V end lost 1 base, the J end lost 6 bases, and 12 bases lay between the germline ends. This CDR3 is built from 14 residues.

The V and J genes are TRBV7-9 and TRBJ1-4; a weak D match, TRBD1 (5 bases). V was pared by 4 bases and J by 3 bases, with 12 bases between. The germline CDR1 and CDR2 sequences are SEHNR and FQNEAQ (reference sequence). This CDR3 has 15 amino acids. CDR3 protein: CASSSSGWPNEKLFF. CDR3 sequence (DNA): TGTGCCAGCAGCTCCTCAGGGTGGCCTAATGAAAAACTGTTTTTT.

This clone was detected once. The chain uses TRBV14 and TRBJ2-5; TRBD2 matches at 9 bases. Trimming took 4 bases from V and 5 from J; bases not matched to a gene: 5. The V gene's germline CDR1 is SGHDN and CDR2 FVKESK. The CDR3 has 14 residues. The CDR3 is CASSPGLASETQYF. CDR3 sequence (DNA): TGTGCCAGCAGCCCGGGACTAGCATCGGAGACCCAGTACTTC.

As DNA, the CDR3 is TGCAGCGTCGCGACAGGAGCCTACTACGAGCAGTACTTC. Its protein product is CSVATGAYYEQYF. This chain uses TRBV29-1 with TRBJ2-7; TRBD1 is a possible D gene (6 bases). V lost 6 bases and J 3 bases, leaving 15 bases between the germline ends. In germline, CDR1 is SQVTM, CDR2 ANQGSEA. This CDR3 has 13 residues.

The chain is built from TRBV5-4 and TRBJ2-7, with a weak D call TRBD1 (5 bases). The CDR3 length is 13 residues. V dropped 0 bases and J dropped 7 bases, with 11 bases sitting between them. Germline CDR1 is SGHNT and CDR2 is YYREEE (reference sequence). CDR3 sequence: CASSLAGAWEQYF. The CDR3 DNA follows: TGTGCCAGCAGCTTGGCTGGGGCCTGGGAGCAGTACTTC.

The rearrangement uses TRBV30 and TRBJ1-3; TRBD1 matches 7 bases. V gave up 1 base and J gave up 2 bases; unmatched junction bases: 11. Per germline, CDR1 GTSNPN and CDR2 SVGIG (reference sequence). The CDR3 covers 17 residues. This CDR3 reads CAWSGGAPGQTGNTIYF. For the CDR3, the DNA is TGTGCCTGGAGTGGCGGGGCCCCGGGACAGACTGGAAACACCATATATTTT.

This chain connects TRBV28 to TRBJ1-5, with unresolved D. Germline CDR1 reads MDHEN; CDR2 reads SYDVKM. The CDR3 is 14 amino acids. V was clipped by 3 bases and J by 2 bases, with 8 bases between them. CDR3 coding DNA: TGTGCCAGCAGTTTTTTCGGGGGCAATCAGCCCCAGCATTTT. Protein sequence: CASSFFGGNQPQHF.

The chain combines TRBV19 with TRBJ2-2; 11 positions agree with TRBD1. Germline V gene lookup returns CDR1 LNHDA and CDR2 SQIVND (reference sequence). V lost 5 bases to trimming and J lost 5 bases; unmatched junction nucleotides: 4. The CDR3 is 15 residues long. CDR3 sequence: CASSPGTGGTGELFF. The CDR3 bases are TGTGCCAGTAGTCCTGGGACAGGGGGGACCGGGGAGCTGTTTTTT.

This clone has only one observation. This chain links TRBV2 with TRBJ2-1; 12 bases are shared with TRBD2. The CDR3 runs to 15 residues. J gave up 6 bases and V 5 bases, and 5 bases lay outside the gene matches. Looked up from germline, CDR1 is SNHLY and CDR2 is FYNNEI. In DNA, the CDR3 is TGTGCCAGCAGTAAGGAGACTAGCGGGGGCAATGAGCAGTTCTTC. It encodes CASSKETSGGNEQFF.

Note on this clone: Other DNA sequences in this specimen translate into the identical CDR3. The gene calls are TRBV3-1 (or the pseudogene TRBV3-2) and TRBJ2-5, with D possibly matching TRBD2 (5 bases). Germline-derived CDR1 and CDR2 are LGHDT and YNNKEL (reference sequence). V lost 0 bases, J lost 4 bases, and 9 bases lay in between. The CDR3 is 14 amino acids. The CDR3 protein is CASSQDRERETQYF. The CDR3 DNA reads TGTGCCAGCAGCCAAGATAGGGAGCGAGAGACCCAGTACTTC.

CDR3 in DNA: TGTGCCAGCAGTTTGACAGAGAGCACAGATACGCAGTATTTT. Translation gives CASSLTESTDTQYF. This chain links TRBV25-1 with TRBJ2-3; a weak D match, TRBD1 (5 bases). Germline assignment: CDR1 MGHDK and CDR2 SYGVNS. Between the trimmed V and J ends, which lost 5 bases and 0 bases, there was a span of 9 bases. This CDR3 contains 14 residues.

The CDR3 bases are TGTGCCACCGCGAGGGGGGGTCGGTACACCGGGGAGCTGTTTTTT. This translates into CATARGGRYTGELFF. V is TRBV3-1 (or the pseudogene TRBV3-2) and J is TRBJ2-2; TRBD2 might be the D (7 bases). This CDR3 is 15 amino acids long. Germline values: CDR1 LGHDT, CDR2 YNNKEL (reference sequence). Trimming pared 10 bases from V and 3 bases from J, leaving 18 bases between.

The V gene is TRBV9, the J gene TRBJ1-3, with unresolved D. CDR3 length: 14 residues. The V end lost 1 base, the J end lost 0 bases, and 5 bases lay between the germline ends. Germline CDR1 is SGDLS and CDR2 is YYNGEE. CDR3 coding DNA: TGTGCCAGCAGCGTATTATCCTCTGGAAACACCATATATTTT. Translated, it gives CASSVLSSGNTIYF.

This chain connects TRBV28 to TRBJ1-3; no definite D call. Per germline, CDR1 MDHEN and CDR2 SYDVKM. The CDR3 totals 13 residues. Deletions cut 8 bases from V and 1 base from J, with 9 bases between. CDR3: CASGPQSGNTIYF. The CDR3 coding sequence is TGTGCCAGCGGCCCCCAATCTGGAAACACCATATATTTT.

The V and J genes are TRBV4-1 and TRBJ1-4, with D hard to call. CDR1 is MGHRA and CDR2 is YSYEKL in the germline V gene. Trimming cost V 6 bases and J 0 bases, with 11 bases left between them. The CDR3 length is 15 residues. The CDR3 loop reads CASSPPGATNEKLFF. CDR3 sequence (DNA): TGCGCCAGCAGTCCTCCCGGGGCAACTAATGAAAAACTGTTTTTT.

The CDR3 protein is CASSSQGAGTGELFF. The CDR3 nucleotides are TGTGCCAGCAGCTCCCAGGGGGCGGGCACCGGGGAGCTGTTTTTT. The rearrangement joins TRBV9 to TRBJ2-2, with 8 bases lining up with TRBD1. V trimming: 4 bases; J trimming: 4 bases; junction bases outside the gene matches: 6. The CDR3 spans 15 residues. CDR1 and CDR2 (germline): SGDLS, YYNGEE.